One and the same sample provided the 15 T cell receptor beta chains below, sequenced in a study of T cells after yellow fever vaccination. TCRdb passed the 5' RACE reads through MiXCR, listing each CDR3 protein once. The sample has roughly 520,000 distinct CDR3 sequences; around a fifth are singletons. Sequences were derived from PBMCs, sampled roughly 20 days after the first yellow fever vaccination. These receptors all stem from a young man who received the YFV17D yellow fever vaccine.

The V and J genes are TRBV20-1 and TRBJ2-5, with D perhaps TRBD1 (6 bases). With 1 base removed from V and 5 bases from J, the gap between germline ends came to 11 bases. Looked up from germline, CDR1 is DFQATT and CDR2 is SNEGSKA (reference sequence). The CDR3 is 13 residues long. The CDR3 sequence: CSARVWQGETQYF. CDR3 nucleotides: TGCAGTGCTAGAGTATGGCAGGGGGAGACCCAGTACTTC.

This clonotype was seen repeatedly, ten times or more. The genes are TRBV20-1 and TRBJ1-2; TRBD1 might be the D (5 bases). The germline V and J ends were trimmed by 2 bases and 3 bases, with 16 bases remaining between them. The CDR3 is made up of 15 amino acids. Germline CDR1 reads DFQATT; CDR2 reads SNEGSKA (reference sequence). CDR3 sequence (DNA): TGCAGTGCTAGAAAATTGGAGGTGGGGGACTATGGCTACACCTTC. Protein: CSARKLEVGDYGYTF.

This clonotype occurred a few times. The chain is built from TRBV7-2 and TRBJ2-5; D may be TRBD1 (5 bases). The CDR3 runs to 14 residues. V was trimmed by 1 base and J by 3 bases, leaving 9 bases between them. Germline V lookup: CDR1 SGHTA, CDR2 FQGNSA. CDR3 region: CASSLEVQEETQYF. The CDR3 DNA sequence: TGTGCCAGCAGCTTAGAAGTACAGGAAGAGACCCAGTACTTC.

This clonotype was detected a few times. V usage is TRBV7-3 and J usage is TRBJ2-7; D possibly uses TRBD1 or TRBD2 (6 bases each). Germline V gene data show CDR1 as SGHTA and CDR2 as FQGTGA. The CDR3 has 18 residues. Trimming shortened V by 1 base and J by 2 bases, and 21 bases separated the two germline ends. The CDR3 sequence: CASSLRGAGYKLTYEQYF. The DNA for the CDR3 is TGTGCCAGCAGCTTAAGGGGGGCAGGGTATAAACTTACCTACGAGCAGTACTTC.

CDR3 bases: TGTCGGACAGGGAACACTGAAGCTTTCTTT. As protein: CRTGNTEAFF. This chain connects TRBV19 to TRBJ1-1, with 7 bases identical to TRBD1. The CDR3 has 10 residues. Germline CDR1 LNHDA, CDR2 SQIVND (reference sequence).

V is TRBV4-2 and J is TRBJ2-7; TRBD1 aligns across 8 bases. The V and J ends lost 4 bases and 0 bases, in that order; junction bases with no gene match: 5. The CDR3 consists of 15 residues. Germline-derived CDR1 and CDR2 are LGHNA and YNFKEQ. Here the CDR3 DNA reads TGTGCCAGCAGCCCCGGGACAGGCTACTCCTACGAGCAGTACTTC. Its protein product is CASSPGTGYSYEQYF.

The chain carries TRBV6-5 and TRBJ2-3, with D hard to call. This CDR3 region has 14 residues. V was trimmed by 4 bases and J by 4 bases, leaving 12 bases between them. Per germline, CDR1 MNHEY and CDR2 SVGAGI. The CDR3 bases are TGTGCCAGCAGTTTCCGCGAGCGCGCAGATACGCAGTATTTT. As protein: CASSFRERADTQYF.

There are a few counts of this clonotype. CDR3 DNA: TGTGCCAGCAGCTTAGCGAAAGGGGGCCGCTCAGATACGCAGTATTTT. This encodes CASSLAKGGRSDTQYF. The J gene is TRBJ2-3, the V gene TRBV7-9, with 7 positions matching TRBD1. Per germline, CDR1 SEHNR and CDR2 FQNEAQ (reference sequence). The CDR3 totals 16 residues. V lost 0 bases and J lost 4; bases outside the gene matches: 7.

The chain uses TRBV6-1 and TRBJ2-4; D not certain. CDR1 and CDR2 from the germline V gene are MNHNS and SASEGT. Deletions cut 0 bases from V and 0 bases from J, with 9 bases between. The CDR3 contains 16 residues. CDR3 in DNA: TGTGCCAGCAGTGAAGCGAGAGTACTAGCCAAAAACATTCAGTACTTC. This translates into CASSEARVLAKNIQYF.

V is TRBV20-1 and J is TRBJ2-1; 11 bases map to TRBD2. The CDR3 loop spans 18 amino acids. V gave up 4 bases and J gave up 5 bases; unmatched junction bases: 16. Germline lookup yields CDR1 DFQATT and CDR2 SNEGSKA (reference sequence). CDR3 region: CSATRPIGLAGTNNEQFF. DNA for the CDR3: TGCAGTGCTACCCGGCCTATTGGACTAGCGGGTACGAACAATGAGCAGTTCTTC.

This clonotype was counted only a few times. The V gene is TRBV4-3, the J gene TRBJ1-2, with unresolved D. Trimming left V 1 base short and J 6 bases short, with 9 bases between. The CDR3 runs 13 residues. Germline CDR1 reads LGHNA; CDR2 reads YSLEER. The CDR3 loop is CASSQAREDGYTF. The DNA for the CDR3 is TGCGCCAGCAGCCAAGCCCGGGAGGATGGCTACACCTTC.

This clonotype has only a few counts. This chain uses TRBV9 with TRBJ1-5; weak D call: TRBD1 (5 bases). From germline, CDR1 is SGDLS and CDR2 YYNGEE. The CDR3 totals 15 residues. The V gene lost 0 bases and the J gene lost 6 bases, with 13 bases spanning the gap. CDR3 sequence: CASSVGAQGGQPQHF. CDR3 nucleotides: TGTGCCAGCAGCGTAGGAGCCCAGGGCGGTCAGCCCCAGCATTTT.

V and J are TRBV7-3 and TRBJ1-1, with a tentative D call TRBD1 (5 bases). Trimming removed 0 bases at V and 4 bases at J, with 9 bases between. The CDR3 totals 14 residues. The germline V gene encodes CDR1 SGHTA and CDR2 FQGTGA. This chain's CDR3 is CASSLTGQSTEAFF. The CDR3, as DNA: TGTGCCAGCAGCTTAACGGGGCAGAGCACTGAAGCTTTCTTT. The complete variable domain, with remaining parts taken from reference TRBV7-3 and TRBJ1-1, reads GAGVSQTPSNKVTEKGKYVELRCDPISGHTALYWYRQSLGQGPEFLIYFQGTGAADDSGLPNDRFFAVRPEGSVSTLKIQRTERGDSAVYLCASSLTGQSTEAFFGQGTRLTVV.

This clonotype was found a few times. The chain carries TRBV14 and TRBJ1-6, with TRBD1 matching 8 bases. J was trimmed by 9 bases and V by 7 bases; bases with no gene match: 8. The CDR3 runs 14 residues. Germline lookup yields CDR1 SGHDN and CDR2 FVKESK. For the CDR3, the DNA is TGTGCCAGCAACACCGCGACAGGGGCTTCACCCCTCCACTTT. This gives the protein CASNTATGASPLHF.

The chain joins TRBV4-2 to TRBJ1-1; 9 bases fit TRBD1. The CDR3 length is 19 residues. The V and J ends lost 4 bases and 0 bases, in that order; junction bases with no gene match: 15. From germline, CDR1 is LGHNA and CDR2 YNFKEQ. The CDR3 is CASSPGTPGQGLLNTEAFF. The CDR3, as DNA: TGTGCCAGCAGCCCAGGGACACCGGGACAGGGTCTTCTGAACACTGAAGCTTTCTTT.